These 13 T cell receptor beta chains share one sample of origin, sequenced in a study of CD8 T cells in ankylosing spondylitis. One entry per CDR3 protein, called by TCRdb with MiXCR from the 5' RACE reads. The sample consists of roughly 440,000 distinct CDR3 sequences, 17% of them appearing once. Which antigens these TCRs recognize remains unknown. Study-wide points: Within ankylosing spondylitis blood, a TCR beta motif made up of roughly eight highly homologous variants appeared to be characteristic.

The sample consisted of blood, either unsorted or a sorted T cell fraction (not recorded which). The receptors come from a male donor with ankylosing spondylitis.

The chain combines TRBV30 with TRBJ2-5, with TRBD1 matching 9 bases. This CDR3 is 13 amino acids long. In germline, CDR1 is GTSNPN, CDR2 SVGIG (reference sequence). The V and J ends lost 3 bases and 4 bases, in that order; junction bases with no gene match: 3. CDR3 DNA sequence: TGTGCCTGGAGCGGGACAGGGATAGAGACCCAGTACTTC. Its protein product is CAWSGTGIETQYF.

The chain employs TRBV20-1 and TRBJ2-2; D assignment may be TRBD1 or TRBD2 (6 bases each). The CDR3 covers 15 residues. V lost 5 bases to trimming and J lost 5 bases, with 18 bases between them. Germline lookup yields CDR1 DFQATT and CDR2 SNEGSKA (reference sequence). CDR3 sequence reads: CSALGLGGFTGELFF. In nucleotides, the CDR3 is TGCAGTGCTCTGGGCCTGGGGGGCTTTACCGGGGAGCTGTTTTTT.

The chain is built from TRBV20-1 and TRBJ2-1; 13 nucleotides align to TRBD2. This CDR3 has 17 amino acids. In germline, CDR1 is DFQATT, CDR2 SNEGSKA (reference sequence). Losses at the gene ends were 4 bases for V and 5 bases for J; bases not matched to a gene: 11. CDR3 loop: CSANRLAGGSMNNEQFF. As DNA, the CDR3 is TGCAGTGCTAATAGACTAGCGGGGGGATCGATGAACAATGAGCAGTTCTTC.

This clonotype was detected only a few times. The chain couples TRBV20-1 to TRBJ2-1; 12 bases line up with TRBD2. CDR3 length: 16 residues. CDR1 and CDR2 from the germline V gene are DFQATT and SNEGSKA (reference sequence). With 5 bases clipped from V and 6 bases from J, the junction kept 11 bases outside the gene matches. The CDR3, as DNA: TGCAGTGCTTCCCCAATACTAGCGGGGGGTTTCAATGAGCAGTTCTTC. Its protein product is CSASPILAGGFNEQFF.

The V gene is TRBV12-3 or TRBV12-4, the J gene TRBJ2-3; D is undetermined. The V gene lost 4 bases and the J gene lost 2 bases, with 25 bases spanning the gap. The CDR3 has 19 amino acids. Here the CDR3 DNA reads TGTGCCAGCAGTTCCAACCTAGAGCAGACTGGGCTACACACAGATACGCAGTATTTT. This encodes CASSSNLEQTGLHTDTQYF.

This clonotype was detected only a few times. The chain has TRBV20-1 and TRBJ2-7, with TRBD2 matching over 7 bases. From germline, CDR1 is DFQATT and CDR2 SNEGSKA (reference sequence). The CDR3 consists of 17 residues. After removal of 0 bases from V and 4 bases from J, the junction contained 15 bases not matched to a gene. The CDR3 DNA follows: TGCAGTGCTAGAGATGACGGTGGGGGGGAACTAGCTTACGAGCAGTACTTC. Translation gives CSARDDGGGELAYEQYF.

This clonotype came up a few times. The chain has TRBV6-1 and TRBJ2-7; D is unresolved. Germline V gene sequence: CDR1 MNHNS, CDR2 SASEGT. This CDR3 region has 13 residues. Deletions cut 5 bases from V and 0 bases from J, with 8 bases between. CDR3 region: CASSRLISYEQYF. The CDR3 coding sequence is TGTGCCAGCAGTCGCCTAATCTCCTACGAGCAGTACTTC.

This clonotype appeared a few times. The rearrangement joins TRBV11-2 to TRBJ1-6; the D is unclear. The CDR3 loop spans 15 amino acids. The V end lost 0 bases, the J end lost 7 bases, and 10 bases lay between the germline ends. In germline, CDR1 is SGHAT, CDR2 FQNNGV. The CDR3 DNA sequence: TGTGCCAGCAGCTTAGACCGGGCTTACAATTCACCCCTCCACTTT. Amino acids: CASSLDRAYNSPLHF.

The CDR3 coding sequence is TGTGCCAGCAGCGTAGGGCCCTCTGGGGCCAACGTCCTGACTTTC. Its protein is CASSVGPSGANVLTF. The V gene is TRBV9, the J gene TRBJ2-6; D call uncertain. Germline V gives CDR1 SGDLS, CDR2 YYNGEE. The CDR3 consists of 15 residues. The ends were cut back, 0 bases at V and 0 bases at J, with 4 bases in the middle.

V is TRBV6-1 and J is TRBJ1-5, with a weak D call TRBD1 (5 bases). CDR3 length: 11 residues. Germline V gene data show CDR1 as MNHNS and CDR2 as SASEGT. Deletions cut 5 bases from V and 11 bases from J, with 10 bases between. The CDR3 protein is CASSTLGAQHF. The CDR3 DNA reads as TGTGCCAGCAGTACGTTGGGGGCCCAGCATTTT.

CDR3 residues: CASINQLVNTEAFF. Written as DNA, the CDR3 is TGTGCCAGCATCAACCAGTTGGTGAACACTGAAGCTTTCTTT. The gene calls are TRBV28 and TRBJ1-1; D is uncertain. V shed 7 bases and J shed 0 bases, with 12 bases lying between them. Germline V gives CDR1 MDHEN, CDR2 SYDVKM. This CDR3 has 14 residues.

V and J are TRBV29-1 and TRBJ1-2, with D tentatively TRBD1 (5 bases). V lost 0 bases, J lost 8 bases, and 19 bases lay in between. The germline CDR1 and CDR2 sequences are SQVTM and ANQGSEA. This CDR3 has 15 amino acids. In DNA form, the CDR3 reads TGCAGCGTTGAAGATCAGGGAGGGTTGATAAGCGGCTACACCTTC. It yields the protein CSVEDQGGLISGYTF.

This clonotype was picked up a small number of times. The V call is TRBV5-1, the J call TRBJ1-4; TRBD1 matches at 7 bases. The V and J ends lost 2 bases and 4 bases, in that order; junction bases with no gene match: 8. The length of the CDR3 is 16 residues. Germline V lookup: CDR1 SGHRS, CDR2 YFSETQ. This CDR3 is CASSFASQGVNEKLFF. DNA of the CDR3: TGCGCCAGCAGCTTCGCCTCGCAGGGGGTTAATGAAAAACTGTTTTTT.